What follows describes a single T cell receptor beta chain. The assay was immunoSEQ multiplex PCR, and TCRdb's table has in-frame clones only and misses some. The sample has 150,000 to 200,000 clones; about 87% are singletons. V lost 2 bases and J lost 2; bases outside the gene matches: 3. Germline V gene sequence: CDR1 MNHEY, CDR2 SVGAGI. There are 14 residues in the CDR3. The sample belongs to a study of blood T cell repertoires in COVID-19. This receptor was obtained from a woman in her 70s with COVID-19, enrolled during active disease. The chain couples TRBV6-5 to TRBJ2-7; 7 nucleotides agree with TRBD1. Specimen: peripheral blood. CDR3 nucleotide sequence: TGTGCCAGCAGTTACCCGGACAGGACCTACGAGCAGTACTTC. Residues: CASSYPDRTYEQYF.